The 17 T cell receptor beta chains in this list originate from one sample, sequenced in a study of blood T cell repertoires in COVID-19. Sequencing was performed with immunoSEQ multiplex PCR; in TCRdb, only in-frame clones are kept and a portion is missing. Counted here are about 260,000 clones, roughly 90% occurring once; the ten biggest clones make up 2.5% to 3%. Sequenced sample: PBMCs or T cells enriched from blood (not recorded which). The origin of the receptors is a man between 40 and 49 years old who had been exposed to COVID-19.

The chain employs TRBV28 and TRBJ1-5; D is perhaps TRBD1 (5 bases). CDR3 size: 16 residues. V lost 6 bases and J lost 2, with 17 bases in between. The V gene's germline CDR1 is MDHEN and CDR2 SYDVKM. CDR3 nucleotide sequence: TGTGCCAGCAGCTCGGGACTCTCTGGGGGCAATCAGCCCCAGCATTTT. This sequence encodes CASSSGLSGGNQPQHF.

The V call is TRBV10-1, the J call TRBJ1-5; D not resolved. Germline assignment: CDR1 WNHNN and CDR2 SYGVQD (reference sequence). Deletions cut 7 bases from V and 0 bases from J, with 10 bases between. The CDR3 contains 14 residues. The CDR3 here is CASTLGGSNQPQHF. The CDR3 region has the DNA TGCGCCAGCACGTTAGGCGGTAGCAATCAGCCCCAGCATTTT.

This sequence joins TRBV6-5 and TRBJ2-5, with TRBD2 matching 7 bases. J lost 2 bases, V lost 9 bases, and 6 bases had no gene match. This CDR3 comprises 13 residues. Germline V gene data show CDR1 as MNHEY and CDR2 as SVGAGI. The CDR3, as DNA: TGTGCCAGGCGGGACTACCTACAAGAGACCCAGTACTTC. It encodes CARRDYLQETQYF.

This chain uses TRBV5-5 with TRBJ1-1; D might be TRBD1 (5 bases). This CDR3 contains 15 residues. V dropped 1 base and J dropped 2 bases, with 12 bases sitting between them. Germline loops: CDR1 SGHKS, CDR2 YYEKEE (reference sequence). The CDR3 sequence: CASSLYWQGNTEAFF. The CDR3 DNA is TGTGCCAGCAGCTTGTACTGGCAGGGCAACACTGAAGCTTTCTTT. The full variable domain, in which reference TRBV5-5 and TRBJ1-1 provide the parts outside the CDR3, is DAGVTQSPTHLIKTRGQQVTLRCSPISGHKSVSWYQQVLGQGPQFIFQYYEKEERGRGNFPDRFSARQFPNYSSELNVNALLLGDSALYLCASSLYWQGNTEAFFGQGTRLTVV.

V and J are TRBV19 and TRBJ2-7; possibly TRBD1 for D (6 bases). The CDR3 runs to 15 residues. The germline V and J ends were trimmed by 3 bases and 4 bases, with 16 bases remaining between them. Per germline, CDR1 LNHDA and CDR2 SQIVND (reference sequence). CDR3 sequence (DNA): TGTGCCAGTAGTATTGGTACAGGGTTGAGATACGAGCAGTACTTC. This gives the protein CASSIGTGLRYEQYF.

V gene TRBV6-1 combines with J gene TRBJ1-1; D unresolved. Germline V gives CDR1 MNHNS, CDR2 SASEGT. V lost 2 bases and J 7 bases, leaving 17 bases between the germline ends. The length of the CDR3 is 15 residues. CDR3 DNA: TGTGCCAGCAGTGAATTCTCTATGCGAAATATTGAAGCTTTCTTT. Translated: CASSEFSMRNIEAFF.

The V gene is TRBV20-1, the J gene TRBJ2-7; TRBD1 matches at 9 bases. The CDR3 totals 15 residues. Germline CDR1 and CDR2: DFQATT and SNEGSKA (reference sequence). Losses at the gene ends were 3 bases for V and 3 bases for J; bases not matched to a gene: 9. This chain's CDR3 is CSASPRTGASYEQYF. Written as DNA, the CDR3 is TGCAGTGCTAGTCCCCGGACAGGGGCAAGCTACGAGCAGTACTTC.

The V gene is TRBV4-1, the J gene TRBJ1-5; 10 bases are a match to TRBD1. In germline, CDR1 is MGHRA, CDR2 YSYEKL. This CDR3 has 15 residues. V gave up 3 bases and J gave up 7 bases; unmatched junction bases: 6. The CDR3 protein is CASSHPGTGDQPQHF. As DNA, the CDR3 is TGCGCCAGCAGCCATCCCGGGACAGGGGACCAGCCCCAGCATTTT.

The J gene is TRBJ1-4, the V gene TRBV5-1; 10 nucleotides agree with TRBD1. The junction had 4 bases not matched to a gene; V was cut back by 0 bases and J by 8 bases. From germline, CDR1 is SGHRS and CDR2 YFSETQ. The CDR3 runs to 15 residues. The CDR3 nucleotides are TGCGCCAGCAGCTTGGCCGGGACAGGGGAAGAAAAACTGTTTTTT. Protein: CASSLAGTGEEKLFF.

DNA for the CDR3: TGTGCCAGCAGCTCGACATCGAACACTGAAGCTTTCTTT. Its translation: CASSSTSNTEAFF. The rearrangement links TRBV7-3 to TRBJ1-1; D gene uncertain. CDR1 is SGHTA, CDR2 FQGTGA, per germline. The CDR3 runs to 13 residues. With 4 bases removed from V and 1 base from J, the gap between germline ends came to 7 bases.

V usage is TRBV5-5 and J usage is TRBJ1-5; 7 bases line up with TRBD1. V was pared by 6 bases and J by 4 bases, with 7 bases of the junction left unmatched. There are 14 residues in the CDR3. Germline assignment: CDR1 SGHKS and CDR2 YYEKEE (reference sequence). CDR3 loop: CASTLTGSNQPQHF. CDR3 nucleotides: TGTGCCAGCACCCTGACAGGGAGTAATCAGCCCCAGCATTTT. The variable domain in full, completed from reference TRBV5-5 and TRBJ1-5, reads DAGVTQSPTHLIKTRGQQVTLRCSPISGHKSVSWYQQVLGQGPQFIFQYYEKEERGRGNFPDRFSARQFPNYSSELNVNALLLGDSALYLCASTLTGSNQPQHFGDGTRLSIL.

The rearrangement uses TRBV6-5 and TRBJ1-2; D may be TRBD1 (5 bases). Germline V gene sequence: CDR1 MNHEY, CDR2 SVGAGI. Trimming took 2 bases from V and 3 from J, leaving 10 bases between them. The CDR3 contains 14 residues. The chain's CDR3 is CASSYRRGDYGYTF. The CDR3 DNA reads TGTGCCAGCAGTTACCGCCGGGGGGACTATGGCTACACCTTC.

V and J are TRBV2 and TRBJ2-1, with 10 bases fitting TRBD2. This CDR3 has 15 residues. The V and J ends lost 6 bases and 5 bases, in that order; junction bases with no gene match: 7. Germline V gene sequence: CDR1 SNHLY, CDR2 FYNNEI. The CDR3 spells CASRGGLAEDNEQFF. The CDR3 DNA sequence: TGTGCCAGCAGGGGAGGACTAGCGGAAGACAATGAGCAGTTCTTC.

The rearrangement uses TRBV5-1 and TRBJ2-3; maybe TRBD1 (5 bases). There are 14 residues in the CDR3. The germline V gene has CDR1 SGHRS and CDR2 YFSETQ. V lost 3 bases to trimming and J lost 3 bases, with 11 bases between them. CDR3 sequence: CASSSTDKTDTQYF. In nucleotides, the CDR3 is TGCGCCAGCAGCTCGACGGACAAGACAGATACGCAGTATTTT.

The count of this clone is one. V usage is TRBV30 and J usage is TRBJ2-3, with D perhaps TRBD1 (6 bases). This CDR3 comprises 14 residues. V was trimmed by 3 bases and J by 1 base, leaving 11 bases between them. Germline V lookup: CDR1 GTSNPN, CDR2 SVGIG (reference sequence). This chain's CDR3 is CAWRLQGGTDTQYF. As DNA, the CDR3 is TGTGCCTGGAGATTACAGGGCGGCACAGATACGCAGTATTTT.

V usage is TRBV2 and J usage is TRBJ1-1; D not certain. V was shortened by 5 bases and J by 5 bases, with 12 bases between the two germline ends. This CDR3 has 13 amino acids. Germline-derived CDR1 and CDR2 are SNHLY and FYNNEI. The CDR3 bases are TGTGCCAGCAGTCAAGGGAGCTTGACTGAAGCTTTCTTT. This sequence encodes CASSQGSLTEAFF.

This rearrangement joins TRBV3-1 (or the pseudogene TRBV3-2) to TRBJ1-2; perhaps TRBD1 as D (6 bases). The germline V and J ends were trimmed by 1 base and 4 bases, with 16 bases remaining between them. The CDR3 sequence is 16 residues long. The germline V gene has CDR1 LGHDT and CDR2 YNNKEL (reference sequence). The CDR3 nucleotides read TGTGCCAGCAGCCAAGCGGCAGGGGTTAAGGGCTATGGCTACACCTTC. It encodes CASSQAAGVKGYGYTF.